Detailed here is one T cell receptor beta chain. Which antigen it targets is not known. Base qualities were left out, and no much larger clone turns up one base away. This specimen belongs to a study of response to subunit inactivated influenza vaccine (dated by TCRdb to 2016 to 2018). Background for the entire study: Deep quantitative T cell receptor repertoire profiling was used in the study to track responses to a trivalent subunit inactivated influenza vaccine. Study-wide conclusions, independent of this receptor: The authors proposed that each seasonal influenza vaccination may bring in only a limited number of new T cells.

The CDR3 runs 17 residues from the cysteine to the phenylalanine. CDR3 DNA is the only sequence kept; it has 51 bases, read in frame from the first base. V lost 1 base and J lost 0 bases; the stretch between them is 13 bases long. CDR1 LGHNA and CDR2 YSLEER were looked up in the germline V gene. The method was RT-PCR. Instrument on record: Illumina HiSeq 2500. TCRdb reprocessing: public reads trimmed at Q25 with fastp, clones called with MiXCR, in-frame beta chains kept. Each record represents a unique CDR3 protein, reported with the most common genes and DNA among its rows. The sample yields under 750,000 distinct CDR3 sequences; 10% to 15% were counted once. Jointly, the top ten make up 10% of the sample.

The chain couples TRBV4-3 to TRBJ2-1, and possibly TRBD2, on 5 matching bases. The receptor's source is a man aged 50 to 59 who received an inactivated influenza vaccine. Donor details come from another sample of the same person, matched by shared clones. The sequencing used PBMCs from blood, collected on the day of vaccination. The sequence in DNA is TGCGCCAGCAGCCAAGGACTACCCGCGAGCTCCTACAATGAGCAGTTCTTC. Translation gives CASSQGLPASSYNEQFF.